Listed below are T cell receptor beta chains from one sample, sequenced in a study of CD8+CD57+ T cells in acquired aplastic anemia. TCRdb passed the reads through MiXCR, listing each CDR3 protein once. This sample has 160,000 or so distinct CDR3 sequences, with 40% to 60% found just once. Material for sequencing was sorted CD4+, CD8+, or CD8+CD57+ T cells (not recorded which) from PBMCs. The source of these receptors is a human donor with aplastic anemia. The CDR3 runs from the conserved cysteine through the conserved F or W. Only part of the rows carry a size: once, few, many, or a class if the clone is expanded.

clone size | J gene | CDR3 length | V gene | CDR3 protein
. | TRBJ1-1 | 18 | TRBV6-1 | CASSGQTDRVGGDTEAFF
few | TRBJ1-1 | 15 | TRBV6-5 | CASSYSGGWNTEAFF
. | TRBJ2-3 | 14 | TRBV12-3/TRBV12-4 | CASRRGSGKDTQYF
. | TRBJ2-5 | 14 | TRBV20-1 | CSAPMGAYQETQYF
many | TRBJ2-1 | 17 | TRBV24-1 | CATSDSGGLADYNEQFF
. | TRBJ1-5 | 14 | TRBV2 | CASRGPRGDQPQHF
many | TRBJ1-5 | 13 | TRBV24-1 | CATSEQGNQPQHF
many | TRBJ1-1 | 15 | TRBV19 | CASSIVDNRNTEAFF
many | TRBJ1-2 | 14 | TRBV24-1 | CATSEGTPSGGYTF
few | TRBJ2-3 | 14 | TRBV19 | CASRLTGGPDTQYF
. | TRBJ2-1 | 14 | TRBV11-1 | CASSPQVGWDEQFF
few | TRBJ2-5 | 16 | TRBV24-1 | CATSDTIGLRKETQYF
. | TRBJ1-6 | 15 | TRBV20-1 | CSECIWSSYNSPLHF
. | TRBJ1-4 | 12 | TRBV29-1 | CSATKENEKLFF
. | TRBJ2-1 | 13 | TRBV24-1 | CTTSDQDRGEQFF
. | TRBJ2-3 | 15 | TRBV7-2 | CASGLAGGTTGTQYF
many | TRBJ2-2 | 14 | TRBV19 | CASSIAVDTGELFF
. | TRBJ2-2 | 16 | TRBV2 | CASSVGLAGNTEELFF
. | TRBJ1-2 | 14 | TRBV9 | CASSSPGGGHGYTF
. | TRBJ1-2 | 13 | TRBV5-5 | CASNRQGAGGYTF
many | TRBJ1-2 | 14 | TRBV19 | CASSIGPAVGGYTF
few | TRBJ1-2 | 16 | TRBV11-1 | CASSLIEGVFGFGYTF
. | TRBJ2-1 | 15 | TRBV20-1 | CSTRVLAGEGDEQFF
. | TRBJ1-5 | 16 | TRBV20-1 | CSARPIDRNFNQPQHF
once | TRBJ2-1 | 15 | TRBV24-1 | CATSAGLAGDNEQFF
. | TRBJ2-7 | 14 | TRBV10-1 | CASSELSGGYEQYF
. | TRBJ2-7 | 14 | TRBV7-6 | CASSFPGPTYEQYF
. | TRBJ1-4 | 13 | TRBV20-1 | CSATGPLNEKLFF
. | TRBJ1-4 | 17 | TRBV7-7 | CASSDGPQGTTNEKLFF
. | TRBJ2-3 | 14 | TRBV2 | CASKRGRGADTQYF
. | TRBJ1-6 | 15 | TRBV7-8 | CASSFAIPGNSPLHF
. | TRBJ1-6 | 13 | TRBV29-1 | CSARDAPNSPLHF